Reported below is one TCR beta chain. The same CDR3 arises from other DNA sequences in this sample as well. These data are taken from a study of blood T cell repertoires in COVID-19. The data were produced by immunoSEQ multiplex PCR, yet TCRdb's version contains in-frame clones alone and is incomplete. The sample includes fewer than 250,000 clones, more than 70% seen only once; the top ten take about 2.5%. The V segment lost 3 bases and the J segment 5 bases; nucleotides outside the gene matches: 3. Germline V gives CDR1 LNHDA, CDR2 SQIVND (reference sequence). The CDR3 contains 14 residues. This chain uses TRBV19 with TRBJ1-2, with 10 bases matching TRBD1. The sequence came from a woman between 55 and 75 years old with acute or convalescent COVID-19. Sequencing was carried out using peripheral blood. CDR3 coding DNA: TGTGCCAGTAGTATCGACAGGGGGCCTTATGGCTACACCTTC. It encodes CASSIDRGPYGYTF. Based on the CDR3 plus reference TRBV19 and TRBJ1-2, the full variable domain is DGGITQSPKYLFRKEGQNVTLSCEQNLNHDAMYWYRQDPGQGLRLIYYSQIVNDFQKGDIAEGYSVSREKKESFPLTVTSAQKNPTAFYLCASSIDRGPYGYTFGSGTRLTVV.